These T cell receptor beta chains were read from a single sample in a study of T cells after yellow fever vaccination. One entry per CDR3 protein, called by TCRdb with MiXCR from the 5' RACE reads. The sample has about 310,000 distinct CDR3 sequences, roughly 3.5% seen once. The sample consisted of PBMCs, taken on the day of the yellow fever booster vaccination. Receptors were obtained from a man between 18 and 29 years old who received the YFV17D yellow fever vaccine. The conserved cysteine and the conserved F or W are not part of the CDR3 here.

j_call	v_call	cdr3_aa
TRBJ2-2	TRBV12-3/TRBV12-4	ASRPTGAGELF
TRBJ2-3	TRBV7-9	ASSSLVLDTQY
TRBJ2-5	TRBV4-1	ASSRTDSGKTQY
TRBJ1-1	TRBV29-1	SVELAMNTEAF
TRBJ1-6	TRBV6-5	ASSHRGQGHNSPLH
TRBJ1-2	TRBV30	AGGFDPNYGYT
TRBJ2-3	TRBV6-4	ASSASGESDTQY
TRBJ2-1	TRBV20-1	SASGGGVYNEQF
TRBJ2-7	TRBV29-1	SVELYTSPVYEQY
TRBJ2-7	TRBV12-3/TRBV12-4	ASSLGQGGIGEQY
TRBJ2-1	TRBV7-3	ASSLGTGGGNEQF
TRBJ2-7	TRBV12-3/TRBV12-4	ASSHRSGGAYEQY
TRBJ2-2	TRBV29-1	SGRLAGLNTGELF
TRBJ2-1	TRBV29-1	SVRGNSYNEQF
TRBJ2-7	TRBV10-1	ASSEGSSYEQY
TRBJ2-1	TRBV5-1	ASRPGSNEQF
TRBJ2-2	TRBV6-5	ASSYSSGVWSGELF
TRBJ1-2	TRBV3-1	ASSQDRAVLGYT
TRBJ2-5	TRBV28	ASTNSLDQETQY
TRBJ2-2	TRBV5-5	ASSFRQGRSSTGELF
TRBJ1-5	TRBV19	ASSWGQINQPQH
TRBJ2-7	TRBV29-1	SAIDRKTGEQY
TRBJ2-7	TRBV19	ASSPQRGRKQY
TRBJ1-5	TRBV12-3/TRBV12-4	ASSSGQGDGQPQH
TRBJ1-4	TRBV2	ASSTRGGGEKLF
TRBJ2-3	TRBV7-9	ASSLSSSGPDTQY
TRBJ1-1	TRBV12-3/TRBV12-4	ASSLNRGTEAF
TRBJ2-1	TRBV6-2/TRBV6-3	ASSPREDYNEQF
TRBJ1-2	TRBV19	ASSRTDINYGYT
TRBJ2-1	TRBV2	ASRKLAGSYNEQF
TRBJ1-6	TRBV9	ASSVVGNINSPLH
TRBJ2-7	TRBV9	ASSVGGPQGSEQY
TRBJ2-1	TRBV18	ASSPGASYNEQF
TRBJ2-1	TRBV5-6	ASSFGSNEQF
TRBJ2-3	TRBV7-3	ASSFTGGTQY
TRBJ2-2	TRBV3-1	ASSRTPTGELF
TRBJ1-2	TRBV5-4	ASSWGQGFSYGYT
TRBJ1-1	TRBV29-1	SDHRGLTEAF
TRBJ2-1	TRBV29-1	SVDGWGLVGNEQF
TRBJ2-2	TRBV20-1	SAAGTTNTGELF
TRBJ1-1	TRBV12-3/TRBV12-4	ASSLRGRGPNTEAF
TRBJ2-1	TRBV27	ASSYRADSSYNEQF
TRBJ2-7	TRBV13	ASSFRRTGGSYEQY